A single sample gave rise to the 20 T cell receptor beta chains below, sequenced in a study of PD-1 blockade in classical Hodgkin lymphoma. The protocol was immunoSEQ multiplex PCR, while the TCRdb copy is restricted to in-frame clones and leaves out a portion. The data show 90,000 to 120,000 clones, 89% seen once. Following autologous stem cell transplantation, relapse occurred in every patient, and exposure to brentuximab vedotin varied. The sequenced sample was peripheral blood mononuclear cells (PBMCs), obtained before the second cycle of nivolumab. The receptors originated from a human donor with classical Hodgkin lymphoma.

This chain connects TRBV19 to TRBJ1-1, with TRBD1 identical over 9 bases. V dropped 6 bases and J dropped 1; count of bases not matched to a gene: 15. The CDR3 is 18 residues long. Germline loops: CDR1 LNHDA, CDR2 SQIVND (reference sequence). This chain's CDR3 is CASRSSGTGSNANTEAFF. In DNA, the CDR3 is TGTGCCAGTAGGTCGTCCGGGACAGGGTCAAACGCGAACACTGAAGCTTTCTTT.

The chain carries TRBV7-9 and TRBJ2-7, with 9 positions matching TRBD1. Looked up from germline, CDR1 is SEHNR and CDR2 is FQNEAQ (reference sequence). CDR3 length: 13 amino acids. The V gene end was trimmed by 5 bases and the J gene end by 6 bases; junction bases not matched to a gene: 5. The CDR3 region is CASSARTGAEQYF. For the CDR3, the DNA is TGTGCCAGCAGCGCCCGGACAGGGGCCGAGCAGTACTTC.

This clone has more than one count but fewer than ten. The chain couples TRBV7-9 to TRBJ1-1; 10 bases line up with TRBD1. The CDR3 sequence is 15 residues long. Per the germline V gene, CDR1 is SEHNR and CDR2 is FQNEAQ (reference sequence). Trimming took 8 bases from V and 6 from J; bases not matched to a gene: 12. CDR3 sequence: CASEGTGVPFAEAFF. DNA for the CDR3: TGTGCCAGCGAGGGGACAGGGGTTCCTTTCGCTGAAGCTTTCTTT.

The chain combines TRBV10-3 with TRBJ1-1; 9 bases are a match to TRBD1. V was pared by 7 bases and J by 7 bases, with 7 bases of the junction left unmatched. The CDR3 length is 13 residues. CDR1 is ENHRY, CDR2 SYGVKD, per germline. Here the CDR3 reads CAINSDRGNEAFF. CDR3 sequence (DNA): TGTGCCATCAATTCCGACAGGGGGAATGAAGCTTTCTTT.

The chain combines TRBV15 with TRBJ1-1, with TRBD1 matching over 8 bases. CDR3 length: 16 amino acids. CDR1 and CDR2 from the germline V gene are LNHNV and YYDKDF (reference sequence). V lost 0 bases, J lost 1 base, and 4 bases stayed unmatched. The CDR3 DNA reads TGTGCCACCAGCAGAGATATAGGACAGGGGAACACTGAAGCTTTCTTT. It yields the protein CATSRDIGQGNTEAFF.

This chain connects TRBV6-6 to TRBJ1-4, with 8 bases identical to TRBD1. Germline lookup yields CDR1 MNHNY and CDR2 SVGAGI (reference sequence). The junction had 11 bases not matched to a gene; V was cut back by 5 bases and J by 9 bases. This CDR3 is 15 amino acids long. The CDR3: CASSPRTGNGKKLFF. The CDR3 DNA follows: TGTGCCAGCAGTCCCCGGACAGGGAATGGGAAAAAACTGTTTTTT.

The rearrangement uses TRBV25-1 and TRBJ2-5; the D gene could be TRBD1 or TRBD2 (5 bases each). Trimming pared 2 bases from V and 2 bases from J, leaving 15 bases between. The CDR3 length is 16 residues. CDR1 and CDR2 from the germline V gene are MGHDK and SYGVNS. CDR3 in amino acids: CASSEVAWGKQETQYF. The CDR3 DNA follows: TGTGCCAGCAGTGAAGTAGCGTGGGGGAAACAAGAGACCCAGTACTTC. Using reference TRBV25-1 and TRBJ2-5 for the parts outside the CDR3, the full variable domain is EADIYQTPRYLVIGTGKKITLECSQTMGHDKMYWYQQDPGMELHLIHYSYGVNSTEKGDLSSESTVSRIRTEHFPLTLESARPSHTSQYLCASSEVAWGKQETQYFGPGTRLLVL.

This rearrangement joins TRBV28 to TRBJ2-7; D gene unclear. The CDR3 sequence is 14 residues long. Germline loops: CDR1 MDHEN, CDR2 SYDVKM. Trimming shortened V by 3 bases and J by 0 bases, and 9 bases separated the two germline ends. CDR3 protein: CASSLVLSSYEQYF. CDR3 coding DNA: TGTGCCAGCAGTTTGGTCTTGAGCTCCTACGAGCAGTACTTC.

The V and J genes are TRBV7-2 and TRBJ2-3; no clear D. The CDR3 runs 17 residues. Per germline, CDR1 SGHTA and CDR2 FQGNSA. Trimming stripped 5 bases from V and 6 bases from J, with 24 bases between. The chain's CDR3 is CASSLGYSTQSSDTQYF. DNA of the CDR3: TGTGCCAGCAGCCTTGGGTATAGTACGCAGTCCAGTGATACGCAGTATTTT.

The chain recombines TRBV7-4 with TRBJ1-1, with TRBD1 as a possible D gene (5 bases). Trimming cost V 5 bases and J 3 bases, with 13 bases left between them. The germline V gene has CDR1 SGHVT and CDR2 SQSDAQ. This CDR3 has 14 amino acids. CDR3 loop: CASSRERGHTEAFF. CDR3 bases: TGTGCCAGCAGCAGGGAGAGGGGTCACACTGAAGCTTTCTTT. Together with reference TRBV7-4 and TRBJ1-1, the CDR3 gives the full variable domain: GAGVSQSPRYKVAKRGRDVALRCDSISGHVTLYWYRQTLGQGSEVLTYSQSDAQRDKSGRPSGRFSAERPERSVSTLKIQRTEQGDSAVYLCASSRERGHTEAFFGQGTRLTVV.

The V gene is TRBV28, the J gene TRBJ2-7; 7 bases are shared with TRBD2. The V segment lost 4 bases and the J segment 2 bases; nucleotides outside the gene matches: 5. The CDR3 runs 14 residues. Germline CDR1 MDHEN, CDR2 SYDVKM. The CDR3 DNA reads as TGTGCCAGCAGTTCCCTAGCGGAGACCTACGAGCAGTACTTC. It codes for CASSSLAETYEQYF. The whole variable domain, filled in from reference TRBV28 and TRBJ2-7, reads DVKVTQSSRYLVKRTGEKVFLECVQDMDHENMFWYRQDPGLGLRLIYFSYDVKMKEKGDIPEGYSVSREKKERFSLILESASTNQTSMYLCASSSLAETYEQYFGPGTRLTVT.

This clone has just a few counts. The V and J genes are TRBV6-5 and TRBJ1-1; D uncertain. This CDR3 is built from 13 residues. Germline V CDR1 and CDR2: MNHEY, SVGAGI. V lost 6 bases and J 8 bases, leaving 16 bases between the germline ends. The CDR3 region is CASRPFVSGEAFF. CDR3 DNA sequence: TGTGCCAGCAGGCCGTTTGTCAGCGGCGAAGCTTTCTTT.

The chain links TRBV5-4 to TRBJ2-5; 7 nucleotides line up with TRBD1. Per germline, CDR1 SGHNT and CDR2 YYREEE (reference sequence). V shed 3 bases, J shed 5 bases, and the junction held 4 bases outside the gene matches. This CDR3 spans 13 amino acids. In nucleotides, the CDR3 is TGTGCCAGCAGCTCACCGGACAGGGAGACCCAGTACTTC. The encoded protein is CASSSPDRETQYF.

The rearrangement links TRBV30 to TRBJ2-3; D might be TRBD1 or TRBD2, each matching 5 bases. The V gene lost 2 bases and the J gene lost 6 bases, with 15 bases spanning the gap. This CDR3 comprises 14 residues. Germline-derived CDR1 and CDR2 are GTSNPN and SVGIG (reference sequence). CDR3 sequence: CAWSSGARIDTQYF. In DNA form, the CDR3 reads TGTGCCTGGAGTTCCGGGGCTAGAATCGATACGCAGTATTTT.

This chain uses TRBV10-2 with TRBJ1-1; D is possibly TRBD1 (5 bases). Germline lookup yields CDR1 WSHSY and CDR2 SAAADI. This CDR3 has 13 residues. Deletions cut 7 bases from V and 4 bases from J, with 13 bases between. CDR3 in DNA: TGCGCCAGCACGGAGGGGAGAGGCACTGAAGCTTTCTTT. Encoded protein: CASTEGRGTEAFF.

The V call is TRBV29-1, the J call TRBJ1-3; the D is unclear. CDR3 length: 13 residues. Trimming removed 3 bases from V and 5 bases from J, with 11 bases in between. Germline V lookup: CDR1 SQVTM, CDR2 ANQGSEA. In nucleotides, the CDR3 is TGCAGCGTTGAGGGCGGGGAGAGAAACACCATATATTTT. Translating gives CSVEGGERNTIYF.

V is TRBV29-1 and J is TRBJ2-5, with a tentative D call TRBD1 (5 bases). The V end was cut by 7 bases, the J end by 2 bases, with 11 bases between. The CDR3 consists of 12 residues. Germline V CDR1 and CDR2: SQVTM, ANQGSEA. CDR3 bases: TGCAGCGCCTTGGGGCGGCAAGAGACCCAGTACTTC. Amino acid sequence: CSALGRQETQYF.

DNA of the CDR3: TGTGCCAGCAGCTTTTCTAGCGGACGCACAGATACGCAGTATTTT. Its protein is CASSFSSGRTDTQYF. The chain employs TRBV7-9 and TRBJ2-3, with 7 bases fitting TRBD2. Germline V CDR1 and CDR2: SEHNR, FQNEAQ (reference sequence). With V trimmed by 3 bases and J by 1 base, 4 bases remained unmatched. This CDR3 is built from 15 residues.

The V call is TRBV19, the J call TRBJ2-2, with D possibly called TRBD1 or TRBD2 (5 bases each). Trimming removed 7 bases at V and 3 bases at J, with 15 bases between. The CDR3 length is 15 residues. Germline V lookup: CDR1 LNHDA, CDR2 SQIVND (reference sequence). The CDR3 DNA is TGTGCCAGTACCCCCGGGACGGCCTACACCGGGGAGCTGTTTTTT. This translates into CASTPGTAYTGELFF.

The chain combines TRBV9 with TRBJ1-2, with 7 positions matching TRBD1. The CDR3 consists of 12 residues. CDR1 and CDR2 from the germline V gene are SGDLS and YYNGEE. Losses at the gene ends were 4 bases for V and 8 bases for J; bases not matched to a gene: 5. The DNA of the CDR3 is TGTGCCAGCAGCCTAAGACAGGGAGGCTACACCTTC. Its protein product is CASSLRQGGYTF.